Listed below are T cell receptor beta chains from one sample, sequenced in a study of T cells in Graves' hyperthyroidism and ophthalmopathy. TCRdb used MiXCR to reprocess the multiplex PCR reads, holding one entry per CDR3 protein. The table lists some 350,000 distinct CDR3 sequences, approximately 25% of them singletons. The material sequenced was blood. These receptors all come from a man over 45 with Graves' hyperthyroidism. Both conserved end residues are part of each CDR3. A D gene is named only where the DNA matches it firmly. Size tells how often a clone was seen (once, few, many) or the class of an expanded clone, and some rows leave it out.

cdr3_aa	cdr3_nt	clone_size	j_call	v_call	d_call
CASSLEATGSNSHEQYF	TGTGCCAGCAGCTTAGAGGCGACAGGGTCAAACTCACACGAGCAGTACTTC	once	TRBJ2-7	TRBV7-2	TRBD1
CATSVGAYYGYTF	TGTGCCACCAGTGTGGGGGCCTACTATGGCTACACCTTC	-	TRBJ1-2	TRBV19	-
CASSLAHSGETQYF	TGCGCCAGCAGCTTGGCCCATTCCGGGGAGACCCAGTACTTC	-	TRBJ2-5	TRBV5-1	-
CASRLGQGWPLHF	TGTGCCAGCAGACTGGGTCAGGGGTGGCCCCTCCACTTT	-	TRBJ1-6	TRBV28	-
CASSLVGGNEQFF	TGTGCCAGCAGCTTAGTAGGGGGGAATGAGCAGTTCTTC	few	TRBJ2-1	TRBV7-9	-
CSARTVQSANYEQYF	TGCAGTGCTAGAACAGTCCAGTCGGCCAATTACGAGCAGTACTTC	-	TRBJ2-7	TRBV20-1	-
CASSPLFNQPQHF	TGTGCCAGCAGCCCGCTCTTCAATCAGCCCCAGCATTTT	-	TRBJ1-5	TRBV6-1	-
CASSPIPTSANQPQHF	TGTGCCAGCTCACCAATCCCCACAAGTGCCAATCAGCCCCAGCATTTT	few	TRBJ1-5	TRBV18	-
CASSRLQEEQYF	TGTGCCAGCTCACGACTGCAGGAGGAGCAGTACTTC	few	TRBJ2-7	TRBV18	-
CASSQVFYSNQPQHF	TGCGCCAGCAGCCAAGTTTTCTATAGCAATCAGCCCCAGCATTTT	-	TRBJ1-5	TRBV4-1	-
CASSQDRRLQQYF	TGCGCCAGCAGCCAAGATCGCAGGCTCCAGCAGTACTTC	few	TRBJ2-7	TRBV4-1	-
CASSSREGGRETQYF	TGTGCCAGCAGTTCTCGAGAAGGGGGCAGAGAGACCCAGTACTTC	many	TRBJ2-5	TRBV28	TRBD1
CATSDWDSEDTQYF	TGTGCCACCAGTGATTGGGACAGCGAGGATACGCAGTATTTT	many	TRBJ2-3	TRBV24-1	TRBD1
CASSPGQNSYNEQFF	TGTGCCAGCAGCCCGGGACAAAATTCTTACAATGAGCAGTTCTTC	few	TRBJ2-1	TRBV7-9	-
CAISDGEGAEEQYF	TGTGCCATCAGTGATGGCGAGGGGGCAGAGGAGCAGTACTTC	many	TRBJ2-7	TRBV10-3	TRBD1
CASSASWDIQYF	TGTGCCAGCTCAGCGAGTTGGGACATTCAGTACTTC	many	TRBJ2-4	TRBV6-1	-
CASKRDRGPNEQLF	TGTGCCAGCAAACGGGACAGGGGGCCTAATGAGCAGCTCTTC	-	TRBJ2-1	TRBV6-2/TRBV6-3	TRBD1
CASGQGKDEQYF	TGTGCCAGCGGACAGGGGAAAGACGAGCAGTACTTC	few	TRBJ2-7	TRBV6-1	TRBD1
CASSLRAANYEQYF	TGTGCCAGCAGTTTAAGGGCAGCTAACTACGAGCAGTACTTC	-	TRBJ2-7	TRBV27	-
CASSTGGQQPQHF	TGCGCCAGCAGCACAGGGGGCCAGCAGCCCCAGCATTTT	few	TRBJ1-5	TRBV5-1	TRBD1
CASSSLGQGAKQPQHF	TGTGCCAGCAGCTCTCTCGGACAGGGGGCTAAGCAGCCCCAGCATTTT	-	TRBJ1-5	TRBV6-1	TRBD1
CSARDGGGEDTEAFF	TGCAGTGCTAGAGACGGAGGGGGCGAGGACACTGAAGCTTTCTTT	-	TRBJ1-1	TRBV20-1	TRBD1
CASSLLSGRDNEQFF	TGTGCCAGCAGCTTACTAAGCGGGAGGGACAATGAGCAGTTCTTC	many	TRBJ2-1	TRBV5-6	TRBD2
CSASEVRTVQTDTQYF	TGCAGTGCTAGTGAGGTCCGGACGGTCCAAACAGATACGCAGTATTTT	few	TRBJ2-3	TRBV20-1	-
CASSVVGYPSSYNEQFF	TGTGCCAGCAGCGTAGTAGGCTATCCGAGCTCCTACAATGAGCAGTTCTTC	many	TRBJ2-1	TRBV9	-
CASSDRPNQPQHF	TGTGCCAGCAGTGACAGACCCAATCAGCCCCAGCATTTT	-	TRBJ1-5	TRBV6-1	-
CASSINRGSEAFF	TGTGCCAGCAGCATAAACAGGGGGTCTGAAGCTTTCTTT	-	TRBJ1-1	TRBV7-2	TRBD1
CSAYTAVEQYF	TGCAGTGCCTATACAGCGGTCGAGCAGTACTTC	-	TRBJ2-7	TRBV20-1	-
CASSQGPQINYGYTF	TGCGCCAGCAGCCAAGGCCCACAGATTAACTATGGCTACACCTTC	-	TRBJ1-2	TRBV4-1	-
CASSSLGGTGIYEQYF	TGTGCCAGCAGTTCCCTCGGGGGAACGGGGATCTACGAGCAGTACTTC	-	TRBJ2-7	TRBV28	-
CASSWTSGGGTDTQYF	TGTGCCAGCAGTTGGACTAGCGGGGGGGGCACAGATACGCAGTATTTT	-	TRBJ2-3	TRBV6-5	TRBD2
CASRPHGQGNIQYF	TGTGCCAGCAGACCCCACGGACAGGGAAACATTCAGTACTTC	-	TRBJ2-4	TRBV28	TRBD1
CASSYSGSGQGNIQYF	TGTGCCAGCAGTTACTCGGGGAGTGGTCAGGGGAACATTCAGTACTTC	few	TRBJ2-4	TRBV6-6	-
CASTRAGRAGNEQFF	TGTGCCAGCACCCGGGCGGGGAGGGCCGGGAATGAGCAGTTCTTC	many	TRBJ2-1	TRBV11-3	TRBD2
CSANTGGGYTEAFF	TGCAGCGCCAACACAGGGGGAGGGTATACTGAAGCTTTCTTT	few	TRBJ1-1	TRBV29-1	TRBD1
CASSPDPSSYEQYF	TGTGCCAGCAGCCCAGACCCGAGCTCCTACGAGCAGTACTTC	many	TRBJ2-7	TRBV7-9	-
CAWSHPLTDTQYF	TGTGCCTGGAGTCACCCCCTGACAGATACGCAGTATTTT	many	TRBJ2-3	TRBV30	-
CASSQDGGSIYNEQFF	TGTGCCAGCAGCCAGGACGGAGGGTCTATCTACAATGAGCAGTTCTTC	-	TRBJ2-1	TRBV3-1	-
CASSEEIHPGETQYF	TGTGCCAGCAGCGAAGAGATCCATCCAGGGGAGACCCAGTACTTC	-	TRBJ2-5	TRBV2	-
CASSSTRSSYEQYF	TGTGCCAGCAGTTCCACTAGGAGCTCCTACGAGCAGTACTTC	many	TRBJ2-7	TRBV6-5	-
CASSPSMVGGGYYGYTF	TGTGCCAGCTCACCTAGTATGGTAGGGGGCGGATACTATGGCTACACCTTC	-	TRBJ1-2	TRBV18	TRBD1
CSALLTGRNTDTQYF	TGCAGTGCTCTCCTGACAGGGCGGAACACAGATACGCAGTATTTT	many	TRBJ2-3	TRBV20-1	TRBD1
CASSWDNYGYTF	TGTGCCAGCAGTTGGGATAACTATGGCTACACCTTC	-	TRBJ1-2	TRBV6-5	-
CASSLALEDWPPNEKLFF	TGTGCCAGCAGCTTAGCTCTCGAGGACTGGCCGCCTAATGAAAAACTGTTTTTT	-	TRBJ1-4	TRBV7-6	-
CASSSHTNRPNQPQHF	TGTGCCAGCAGTTCTCATACAAACCGACCCAATCAGCCCCAGCATTTT	-	TRBJ1-5	TRBV7-2	-
CATSDPPSGRGVGNEQFF	TGTGCCACCAGTGATCCGCCTAGCGGGAGGGGCGTAGGGAATGAGCAGTTCTTC	-	TRBJ2-1	TRBV24-1	TRBD2
CASSVTSGSPYEQYF	TGTGCCAGCAGCGTTACTAGCGGGAGTCCATACGAGCAGTACTTC	many	TRBJ2-7	TRBV28	TRBD2
CASSLDREIYEQYF	TGTGCCAGCAGCTTAGACCGAGAGATCTACGAGCAGTACTTC	few	TRBJ2-7	TRBV11-2	-
CASSTTVGGYTF	TGTGCCAGCAGTACAACAGTGGGAGGCTACACCTTC	many	TRBJ1-2	TRBV28	-
CAGSARTTSGPNNEQFF	TGTGCCGGCAGTGCACGAACGACTAGCGGGCCAAACAATGAGCAGTTCTTC	-	TRBJ2-1	TRBV6-4	TRBD2
CAISESTSEQYF	TGTGCCATCAGTGAGTCGACGAGCGAGCAGTACTTC	-	TRBJ2-7	TRBV10-3	-
CASSGSGGYNEQFF	TGTGCCAGCAGCGGGTCGGGGGGCTACAATGAGCAGTTCTTC	many	TRBJ2-1	TRBV3-1	TRBD2
CSATFPGTSLAFF	TGCAGTGCTACGTTTCCAGGGACCTCCTTGGCGTTCTTC	once	TRBJ2-1	TRBV20-1	-
CASSLKINVGEAFF	TGTGCCAGCAGCCTGAAAATCAACGTTGGGGAAGCTTTCTTT	few	TRBJ1-1	TRBV6-1	-
CASSEGDSKETQYF	TGTGCCAGCAGTGAAGGGGACAGCAAAGAGACCCAGTACTTC	-	TRBJ2-5	TRBV6-1	TRBD1
CASSPETSGWETQYF	TGTGCCAGCAGCCCCGAGACTAGCGGATGGGAGACCCAGTACTTC	few	TRBJ2-5	TRBV11-3	TRBD2
CASSFPIAVKSKETQYF	TGTGCCAGCAGTTTTCCGATCGCGGTGAAGTCTAAAGAGACCCAGTACTTC	many	TRBJ2-5	TRBV7-6	-
CASSSLIPNTGELFF	TGTGCCAGCAGCTCGCTCATACCTAACACCGGGGAGCTGTTTTTT	-	TRBJ2-2	TRBV11-3	-
CASSSPLAARETQYF	TGTGCCAGCAGCTCTCCCCTAGCGGCTAGGGAGACCCAGTACTTC	few	TRBJ2-5	TRBV11-2	TRBD2